The rows below give T cell receptor beta chains drawn from one sample of a study of shared clonotypes between healthy human individuals. The assay was immunoSEQ multiplex PCR, and TCRdb's table has in-frame clones only and misses some. This sample yields a few million clones, of which around 92% are seen a single time; 0.3% to 0.4% belongs to the top ten. The sample was naive CD4+ T cells from PBMCs. All receptors derive from a man younger than 35 in good health. Some clones in this sample may be carry-over from other donors' samples. Each CDR3 is given with its conserved first and last residue. A D gene is named only where the DNA matches it firmly. The size field is filled for only some rows; it gives once, few, many or a size class.

J gene,V gene,clone size,D gene,CDR3 DNA,CDR3 protein
TRBJ1-1,TRBV6-1,NA,NA,TGTGCCAGCAACCCACAGGTGAAGACTGAAGCTTTCTTT,CASNPQVKTEAFF
TRBJ1-1,TRBV5-1,NA,NA,TGCGCCAGCAGCCTGGACTTTAACACTGAAGCTTTCTTT,CASSLDFNTEAFF
TRBJ1-4,TRBV11-2,NA,NA,TGTGCCAGCAGCTCCGGGACTCTTGAAAAACTGTTTTTT,CASSSGTLEKLFF
TRBJ2-3,TRBV19,once,NA,TGTGCCAGTAGTCTCCAGGGACCAGATACGCAGTATTTT,CASSLQGPDTQYF
TRBJ2-3,TRBV28,NA,NA,TGTGCCAGCGGGTGGGATACGCAGTATTTT,CASGWDTQYF
TRBJ1-2,TRBV5-4,NA,NA,TGTGCCAGCAGCTTCAGGGAGGGCTATGGCTACACCTTC,CASSFREGYGYTF
TRBJ2-7,TRBV25-1,NA,NA,TGTGCCAGCAGTGGGGATAACTACGAGCAGTACTTC,CASSGDNYEQYF
TRBJ2-7,TRBV7-2,NA,NA,TGTGCCAGCAGCGCGCGGAGCTCGCGGGGCTCCTACGAGCAGTACTTC,CASSARSSRGSYEQYF
TRBJ1-3,TRBV18,NA,TRBD1,TGTGCCAGCTCATACAGTCGGGACAGTACTGGAAACACCATATATTTT,CASSYSRDSTGNTIYF
TRBJ2-3,TRBV5-8,NA,NA,TGTGCCAGCAGGTGGGGGGCAGAGACAGATACGCAGTATTTT,CASRWGAETDTQYF
TRBJ2-7,TRBV6-5,NA,NA,TGTGCCAGCAGTTACTCGAGACTGAACTACGAGCAGTACTTC,CASSYSRLNYEQYF
TRBJ1-1,TRBV5-1,NA,TRBD1,TGCGCCAGCAGCTTGGGCTCGGCTGGACAGGCCAACACTGAAGCTTTCTTT,CASSLGSAGQANTEAFF
TRBJ2-5,TRBV2,NA,TRBD2,TGTGCCAGCAGCTGGGGGGGGCAAGAGACCCAGTACTTC,CASSWGGQETQYF
TRBJ1-4,TRBV28,NA,NA,TGTGCCAGCAGTTTACAGGCAACTAATGAAAAACTGTTTTTT,CASSLQATNEKLFF
TRBJ1-2,TRBV6-5,few,NA,TGTGCCAGCAGTTCCCAGGGAATTGGTGGCTACACCTTC,CASSSQGIGGYTF
TRBJ2-7,TRBV5-4,NA,TRBD2,TGTGCCAGCAACCCGGGACTAGCGGGAGTCAGCGAGCAGTACTTC,CASNPGLAGVSEQYF
TRBJ1-1,TRBV7-2,once,NA,TGTGCCAGCAGCCCCAGGGCGGGGTTAGATGAAGCTTTCTTT,CASSPRAGLDEAFF
TRBJ2-7,TRBV6-6,NA,TRBD1,TGTGCCAGCAGTTACACCTACCGGGACAGGGGGCATGAGCAGTACTTC,CASSYTYRDRGHEQYF
TRBJ2-3,TRBV5-4,NA,TRBD2,TGTGCCAGCAGATCCGGGACTAGCGGGAGGGATACGCAGTATTTT,CASRSGTSGRDTQYF
TRBJ2-5,TRBV5-1,NA,TRBD2,TGCGCCAGCAGCCGGCGGGACAGGGCTCTGACTAGCGGGAGGGAGACCCAGTACTTC,CASSRRDRALTSGRETQYF
TRBJ2-7,TRBV11-2,NA,TRBD1,TGTGCCAGCAGCTGGGGACAGGGGATCGAGCAGTACTTC,CASSWGQGIEQYF
TRBJ1-2,TRBV4-3,once,NA,TGCGCCAGCAGCGCCACCTACAGGGCCTCTAACTATGGCTACACCTTC,CASSATYRASNYGYTF
TRBJ1-1,TRBV5-4,NA,NA,TGTGCCAGCAGCTTGGGACTGGGGTTGAACACTGAAGCTTTCTTT,CASSLGLGLNTEAFF
TRBJ2-7,TRBV12-5,NA,NA,TGTGCTAGTGGCCCTGGGCTGGGGTGGAGCTCCTACGAGCAGTACTTC,CASGPGLGWSSYEQYF
TRBJ1-1,TRBV10-3,NA,TRBD1,TGTGCCATCAGCCGAACGGTGGAACAGGGGGCAGGGGAGAACACTGAAGCTTTCTTT,CAISRTVEQGAGENTEAFF
TRBJ2-1,TRBV5-4,NA,TRBD1,TGTGCCAGCAGCGACAGGGGACGCGCATGGGAGCAGTTCTTC,CASSDRGRAWEQFF
TRBJ2-3,TRBV7-3,NA,NA,TGTGCCAGCAGCTTAACTGGCAGCACAGATACGCAGTATTTT,CASSLTGSTDTQYF
TRBJ1-4,TRBV5-1,NA,NA,TGCGCCAGCAGCGCCCTGACAGGAACTAATGAAAAACTGTTTTTT,CASSALTGTNEKLFF
TRBJ2-3,TRBV29-1,NA,NA,TGCAGCGTTGTTCCCGATAGCACAGATACGCAGTATTTT,CSVVPDSTDTQYF
TRBJ2-1,TRBV9,once,NA,TGTGCCAGCAGCTCAGAGGGGGACCTTTACAATGAGCAGTTCTTC,CASSSEGDLYNEQFF
TRBJ2-7,TRBV5-1,NA,NA,TGCGCCAGCAGCGTGGACGGAAGCTCCTACGAGCAGTACTTC,CASSVDGSSYEQYF
TRBJ2-7,TRBV6-5,NA,TRBD1,TGTGCCAGCAGGCGCAAGGGACAGGGGACCTACGAGCAGTACTTC,CASRRKGQGTYEQYF
TRBJ1-2,TRBV19,NA,NA,TGTGCCAGTAGTATGTTCCATAGGGACTATGGCTACACCTTC,CASSMFHRDYGYTF
TRBJ2-2,TRBV28,NA,NA,TGTGCCAGCGAGTACACCGGGGAGCTGTTTTTT,CASEYTGELFF
TRBJ2-1,TRBV11-2,NA,NA,TGTGCCAGCAGCTTAGAACTAGCCTACAATGAGCAGTTCTTC,CASSLELAYNEQFF